This TCR beta chain came from a study of technical replicates of blood from a handful of donors. The ends lost 3 bases at V and 2 bases at J; junction bases unmatched: 2. The CDR3 covers 14 residues. Germline-derived CDR1 and CDR2 are PRHDT and FYEKMQ (reference sequence). Some clones are missing from TCRdb's copy, which holds only in-frame ones; the method was immunoSEQ multiplex PCR. The sample lists tens of thousands of clones, around 92% occurring once. The J gene is TRBJ2-7, the V gene TRBV13; TRBD1 agrees at 9 bases. The sequenced sample consisted of T cells isolated from PBMCs. This clonotype originated in a human donor in good health. Some clones in this sample may be carry-over from other donors' samples. CDR3 protein: CASSFGTGTYEQYF. The CDR3 DNA is TGTGCCAGCAGCTTCGGGACAGGGACCTACGAGCAGTACTTC.